This T cell receptor (beta chain) is drawn from a study of CD8+CD57+ T cells in acquired aplastic anemia. Genomic DNA templated the TCR beta VDJ and CDR3 profiling. TCRdb re-analysed the reads in MiXCR, keeping a single row per CDR3 protein. The sample holds 200,000 or so distinct CDR3 sequences; roughly 60% are singletons and the top ten take 58%. Individuals selected for sequencing had exhibited CD8+CD57+ cell expansion on flow cytometry. Study-wide findings and caveats: Patients and controls shared over 25 CD8+ CDR3 sequences, which appeared highly expressed in patients and within their immunodominant clones.

This clonotype showed up just a few times. What it binds is unknown. CDR3 length: 11 amino acids. Trimming shortened V by 5 bases and J by 4 bases, and 8 bases separated the two germline ends. In germline, CDR1 is DFQATT, CDR2 SNEGSKA (reference sequence). The receptor was derived from a human donor with aplastic anemia. The chain employs TRBV20-1 and TRBJ1-1; unclear D gene. The sequencing input was sorted CD4+, CD8+, or CD8+CD57+ T cells (not recorded which) from PBMCs. The CDR3 here is CSALFSTEAFF. CDR3 DNA: TGCAGTGCTCTATTTAGCACTGAAGCTTTCTTT.